Below, 30 T cell receptor beta chains from the same sample are listed, as sequenced in a study of blood T cell repertoires in COVID-19. Generated by immunoSEQ multiplex PCR, the TCRdb table keeps only in-frame clones and is missing some. The table lists around 20,000 clones, roughly 86% of them singletons, with roughly 9.8% in the top ten. The sample taken for sequencing was peripheral blood. These TCRs come from a human donor in a cohort sampled during active COVID-19.

The gene calls are TRBV27 and TRBJ2-6; no definite D call. Germline CDR1 is MNHEY and CDR2 is SMNVEV (reference sequence). V lost 4 bases and J 0 bases, leaving 7 bases between the germline ends. CDR3 length: 15 amino acids. CDR3 DNA sequence: TGTGCCAGCAGTTCGTACAACTCTGGGGCCAACGTCCTGACTTTC. This encodes CASSSYNSGANVLTF. Full variable domain (outside the CDR3, taken from reference TRBV27 and TRBJ2-6): EAQVTQNPRYLITVTGKKLTVTCSQNMNHEYMSWYRQDPGLGLRQIYYSMNVEVTDKGDVPEGYKVSRKEKRNFPLILESPSPNQTSLYFCASSSYNSGANVLTFGAGSRLTVL.

The CDR3 protein is CASGPPQTGLGQPQHF. The DNA for the CDR3 is TGTGCCAGTGGCCCCCCCCAAACAGGGTTGGGACAGCCCCAGCATTTT. This chain joins TRBV19 and TRBJ1-5; possibly TRBD1 for D (6 bases). Germline V CDR1 and CDR2: LNHDA, SQIVND (reference sequence). Trimming removed 8 bases from V and 7 bases from J, with 24 bases in between. This CDR3 region has 16 residues.

The rearrangement links TRBV5-1 to TRBJ2-1, with 8 positions matching TRBD2. Germline CDR1 is SGHRS and CDR2 is YFSETQ. The CDR3 loop spans 15 amino acids. The J segment lost 6 bases and the V segment lost 5 bases, leaving 10 bases of the junction unmatched. The CDR3 nucleotides read TGCGCCAGCAGTCAGACTAGCGTGGGGGGCAATGAGCAGTTCTTC. It codes for CASSQTSVGGNEQFF.

This chain joins TRBV19 and TRBJ2-7; 8 bases match TRBD1. With 5 bases clipped from V and 2 bases from J, the junction kept 5 bases outside the gene matches. The CDR3 has 14 residues. Germline V CDR1 and CDR2: LNHDA, SQIVND (reference sequence). DNA of the CDR3: TGTGCCAGTAGTGCTGGGACAGGTACCTACGAGCAGTACTTC. Translated, it gives CASSAGTGTYEQYF.

The CDR3, as DNA: TGTGCCAGCAGTGGGAGAGGCTACACCTTC. Translated, it gives CASSGRGYTF. The chain employs TRBV25-1 and TRBJ1-2, with D unclear. The CDR3 has 10 amino acids. V was pared by 4 bases and J by 8 bases, with 5 bases between. Germline V CDR1 and CDR2: MGHDK, SYGVNS.

This clone was observed once. This chain joins TRBV7-3 and TRBJ2-7; 10 bases map to TRBD1. This CDR3 is built from 19 residues. The germline V gene encodes CDR1 SGHTA and CDR2 FQGTGA. Losses at the gene ends were 7 bases for V and 4 bases for J; bases not matched to a gene: 22. The CDR3 loop reads CASNSQGGPGQGRLYEQYF. The CDR3 nucleotides are TGTGCCAGCAACTCTCAGGGGGGCCCGGGACAGGGGAGGTTATACGAGCAGTACTTC.

The sample holds a few counts of this clone. The chain joins TRBV15 to TRBJ2-5; the match to TRBD2 covers 11 bases. J was trimmed by 1 base and V by 3 bases; bases with no gene match: 1. CDR1 LNHNV and CDR2 YYDKDF come from the germline V gene (reference sequence). The CDR3 has 15 residues. In nucleotides, the CDR3 is TGTGCCACCAGCAGCGGGACTAGCGGCCAAGAGACCCAGTACTTC. It is translated as CATSSGTSGQETQYF. The whole variable domain, remainder taken from reference TRBV15 and TRBJ2-5, is DAMVIQNPRYQVTQFGKPVTLSCSQTLNHNVMYWYQQKSSQAPKLLFHYYDKDFNNEADTPDNFQSRRPNTSFCFLDIRSPGLGDTAMYLCATSSGTSGQETQYFGPGTRLLVL.

This clone has a single count. The J gene is TRBJ2-1, the V gene TRBV6-4; 11 nucleotides agree with TRBD2. Trimming at V came to 3 bases and at J to 8 bases, leaving 6 bases not matched to a gene. Germline CDR1 reads MRHNA; CDR2 reads SNTAGT. The CDR3 loop spans 15 amino acids. Here the CDR3 reads CASSDSGRAGDEQFF. CDR3 DNA sequence: TGTGCCAGCAGTGATAGCGGGAGGGCCGGGGATGAGCAGTTCTTC.

The chain uses TRBV7-3 and TRBJ1-2; no firm D call. Per the germline V gene, CDR1 is SGHTA and CDR2 is FQGTGA. The CDR3 contains 13 residues. The germline V and J ends were trimmed by 8 bases and 4 bases, with 14 bases remaining between them. The CDR3 is CASSPGGPYGYTF. Here the CDR3 DNA reads TGTGCCAGCTCTCCGGGAGGACCCTATGGCTACACCTTC. Full variable domain (remainder filled in from reference TRBV7-3 and TRBJ1-2): GAGVSQTPSNKVTEKGKYVELRCDPISGHTALYWYRQSLGQGPEFLIYFQGTGAADDSGLPNDRFFAVRPEGSVSTLKIQRTERGDSAVYLCASSPGGPYGYTFGSGTRLTVV.

The chain carries TRBV7-2 and TRBJ2-4; TRBD2 aligns across 12 bases. Germline values: CDR1 SGHTA, CDR2 FQGNSA. Losses at the gene ends were 5 bases for V and 7 bases for J; bases not matched to a gene: 12. The CDR3 contains 17 residues. The DNA of the CDR3 is TGTGCCAGCAGCGGGGGACTAGCGGGCCCTCCGTATAACATTCAGTACTTC. This translates into CASSGGLAGPPYNIQYF.

This sequence joins TRBV10-1 and TRBJ1-1; 9 nucleotides line up with TRBD1. The J segment lost 11 bases and the V segment lost 0 bases, leaving 7 bases of the junction unmatched. Germline-derived CDR1 and CDR2 are WNHNN and SYGVQD (reference sequence). The CDR3 contains 14 residues. This chain's CDR3 is CASSESGQGRLAFF. The CDR3 bases are TGCGCCAGCAGTGAGTCCGGACAGGGGAGGTTGGCTTTCTTT.

V is TRBV2 and J is TRBJ2-3, with TRBD1 matching 12 bases. The CDR3 sequence is 14 residues long. V trimming: 9 bases; J trimming: 6 bases; junction bases outside the gene matches: 7. CDR1 is SNHLY and CDR2 is FYNNEI in the germline V gene. CDR3 sequence reads: CASSRDRGRDTQYF. CDR3 in DNA: TGTGCCAGTTCCCGGGACAGGGGGCGTGATACGCAGTATTTT.

The rearrangement uses TRBV27 and TRBJ2-1; D gene ambiguous. CDR3 length: 13 residues. The germline V gene has CDR1 MNHEY and CDR2 SMNVEV (reference sequence). V was shortened by 0 bases and J by 4 bases, with 4 bases between the two germline ends. CDR3 amino acids: CASSLSEYNEQFF. As DNA, the CDR3 is TGTGCCAGCAGTTTATCGGAGTACAATGAGCAGTTCTTC.

The rearrangement links TRBV28 to TRBJ1-1, with a tentative D call TRBD1 (5 bases). This CDR3 is 14 amino acids long. Germline-derived CDR1 and CDR2 are MDHEN and SYDVKM. Trimming pared 4 bases from V and 5 bases from J, leaving 14 bases between. The CDR3 nucleotides are TGTGCCAGCAGTTCCCCAGGGCATGAGACTGAAGCTTTCTTT. This gives the protein CASSSPGHETEAFF. The variable domain in full, with the rest retrieved from reference TRBV28 and TRBJ1-1, is DVKVTQSSRYLVKRTGEKVFLECVQDMDHENMFWYRQDPGLGLRLIYFSYDVKMKEKGDIPEGYSVSREKKERFSLILESASTNQTSMYLCASSSPGHETEAFFGQGTRLTVV.

This clone appeared once. V gene TRBV18 combines with J gene TRBJ2-1, with TRBD2 matching 10 bases. Germline V gene sequence: CDR1 KGHSH, CDR2 LQKENI. The length of the CDR3 is 16 residues. The junction had 9 bases not matched to a gene; V was cut back by 3 bases and J by 7 bases. CDR3 loop: CASSPLPSGSLNEQFF. The CDR3 DNA is TGTGCCAGCTCACCTCTTCCTAGCGGGAGTTTAAATGAGCAGTTCTTC.

V is TRBV6-6 and J is TRBJ1-5; D ambiguous. V dropped 5 bases and J dropped 5 bases, with 16 bases sitting between them. This CDR3 has 15 amino acids. Looked up from germline, CDR1 is MNHNY and CDR2 is SVGAGI (reference sequence). The CDR3 sequence: CASSRRQEHDQPQHF. The CDR3 bases are TGTGCCAGCAGTCGTCGACAAGAGCACGATCAGCCCCAGCATTTT.

The rearrangement uses TRBV5-1 and TRBJ2-5, with D perhaps matching TRBD1 (5 bases). V lost 4 bases and J 5 bases, leaving 18 bases between the germline ends. CDR1 and CDR2 from the germline V gene are SGHRS and YFSETQ. This CDR3 contains 15 residues. The CDR3, as DNA: TGCGCCAGCAGCCTCATTCCCCAGGGTCGGGAGACCCAGTACTTC. This codes for CASSLIPQGRETQYF. The entire variable domain, with the rest obtained from reference TRBV5-1 and TRBJ2-5, is as follows: KAGVTQTPRYLIKTRGQQVTLSCSPISGHRSVSWYQQTPGQGLQFLFEYFSETQRNKGNFPGRFSGRQFSNSRSEMNVSTLELGDSALYLCASSLIPQGRETQYFGPGTRLLVL.

The chain combines TRBV5-4 with TRBJ1-2; 7 nucleotides align to TRBD1. The CDR3 totals 15 residues. V was clipped by 3 bases and J by 0 bases; unmatched bases: 5. Germline loops: CDR1 SGHNT, CDR2 YYREEE (reference sequence). The CDR3, as DNA: TGTGCCAGCAGCTCCCAAAGGGGGCCTAACTATGGCTACACCTTC. Encoded protein: CASSSQRGPNYGYTF.

This clone came up once. DNA for the CDR3: TGTGCCAGCAGCTCCCGGGACTCGGGCACCGGGGAGCTGTTTTTT. Translating it yields CASSSRDSGTGELFF. This chain connects TRBV5-4 to TRBJ2-2, with D tentatively TRBD2 (6 bases). The germline CDR1 and CDR2 sequences are SGHNT and YYREEE (reference sequence). V lost 3 bases and J 4 bases, leaving 13 bases between the germline ends. The CDR3 covers 15 residues.

The V call is TRBV5-1, the J call TRBJ2-1; 10 bases fit TRBD2. Trimming at V came to 0 bases and at J to 7 bases, leaving 13 bases not matched to a gene. CDR1 SGHRS and CDR2 YFSETQ come from the germline V gene. This CDR3 is 18 amino acids long. The DNA of the CDR3 is TGCGCCAGCAGCTTGGTGTATTATCTAGCGGGAGCGAGGAATGAGCAGTTCTTC. Translating it yields CASSLVYYLAGARNEQFF. Variable domain in full (rest from reference TRBV5-1 and TRBJ2-1): KAGVTQTPRYLIKTRGQQVTLSCSPISGHRSVSWYQQTPGQGLQFLFEYFSETQRNKGNFPGRFSGRQFSNSRSEMNVSTLELGDSALYLCASSLVYYLAGARNEQFFGPGTRLTVL.

This clone has only one observation. V gene TRBV7-6 combines with J gene TRBJ1-5, with D uncertain. Looked up from germline, CDR1 is SGHVS and CDR2 is FNYEAQ. The ends were cut back, 5 bases at V and 0 bases at J, with 17 bases in the middle. The CDR3 has 17 amino acids. The CDR3 DNA sequence: TGTGCCAGCAGCCTTACCCCCGGGAGGGATAGCAATCAGCCCCAGCATTTT. Translating gives CASSLTPGRDSNQPQHF.

This chain links TRBV3-1 (or the pseudogene TRBV3-2) with TRBJ1-2; TRBD1 agrees at 8 bases. This CDR3 is built from 14 residues. The V gene's germline CDR1 is LGHDT and CDR2 YNNKEL (reference sequence). Losses at the gene ends were 4 bases for V and 6 bases for J; bases not matched to a gene: 7. The CDR3 bases are TGTGCCAGCAGCCCCTATCAGGGGGCTGATGGCTACACCTTC. This translates into CASSPYQGADGYTF.

V usage is TRBV20-1 and J usage is TRBJ2-1; D is perhaps TRBD2 (5 bases). Trimming took off 1 base at V and 10 bases at J, with 8 bases between the two ends. Germline assignment: CDR1 DFQATT and CDR2 SNEGSKA (reference sequence). This CDR3 has 11 amino acids. CDR3 DNA sequence: TGCAGTGCTAGAGTTTGGAGGGAGCAGTTCTTC. It encodes CSARVWREQFF.

This clone occurred a few times. The chain combines TRBV15 with TRBJ1-5; TRBD1 aligns across 10 bases. The CDR3 has 17 residues. The germline CDR1 and CDR2 sequences are LNHNV and YYDKDF (reference sequence). V was pared by 0 bases and J by 4 bases, with 6 bases of the junction left unmatched. CDR3 protein: CATSRDQRQGANQPQHF. The CDR3 coding sequence is TGTGCCACCAGCAGAGATCAGCGACAGGGGGCAAATCAGCCCCAGCATTTT. Full variable domain (remainder filled in from reference TRBV15 and TRBJ1-5): DAMVIQNPRYQVTQFGKPVTLSCSQTLNHNVMYWYQQKSSQAPKLLFHYYDKDFNNEADTPDNFQSRRPNTSFCFLDIRSPGLGDTAMYLCATSRDQRQGANQPQHFGDGTRLSIL.

The J gene is TRBJ2-1, the V gene TRBV2; D is perhaps TRBD2 (6 bases). The CDR3 length is 12 residues. CDR1 is SNHLY and CDR2 is FYNNEI in the germline V gene. Trimming removed 5 bases at V and 4 bases at J, with 6 bases between. For the CDR3, the DNA is TGTGCCAGCAGTAGCGGGTACAATGAGCAGTTCTTC. Its protein product is CASSSGYNEQFF.

The chain links TRBV2 to TRBJ2-2; maybe TRBD2 (6 bases). The CDR3 sequence is 14 residues long. V was clipped by 6 bases and J by 6 bases, with 14 bases between them. CDR1 SNHLY and CDR2 FYNNEI come from the germline V gene. The CDR3 DNA follows: TGTGCCAGCAGCGGGAGTGGAGTGCCCGGGGAGCTGTTTTTT. It yields the protein CASSGSGVPGELFF.

The V gene is TRBV5-8, the J gene TRBJ2-2, with D possibly matching TRBD2 (6 bases). CDR3 size: 17 residues. The V and J ends lost 5 bases and 0 bases respectively, with 17 bases between them. Germline loops: CDR1 SGHTS, CDR2 YDEGEE. The CDR3 DNA is TGTGCCAGCAGGGGGGGAAGGGAAAACGCGAACACCGGGGAGCTGTTTTTT. The encoded protein is CASRGGRENANTGELFF.

This chain connects TRBV10-2 to TRBJ2-7; 7 positions agree with TRBD2. V lost 6 bases to trimming and J lost 5 bases; unmatched junction nucleotides: 4. CDR3 length: 12 amino acids. CDR1 and CDR2 from the germline V gene are WSHSY and SAAADI. The CDR3 reads CASSGRSNEQYF. In DNA, the CDR3 is TGCGCCAGCAGCGGGAGGAGCAACGAGCAGTACTTC.

This chain connects TRBV5-5 to TRBJ2-7; tentatively, D is TRBD1 (6 bases). From germline, CDR1 is SGHKS and CDR2 YYEKEE (reference sequence). This CDR3 has 13 amino acids. Trimming took off 4 bases at V and 0 bases at J, with 8 bases between the two ends. The CDR3 sequence: CASSRQASYEQYF. CDR3 coding DNA: TGTGCCAGCAGCCGACAGGCCTCCTACGAGCAGTACTTC.

This clone was detected only once. The chain uses TRBV18 and TRBJ1-1; TRBD1 is a possible D gene (6 bases). The germline CDR1 and CDR2 sequences are KGHSH and LQKENI. Trimming removed 3 bases from V and 4 bases from J, with 12 bases in between. The CDR3 spans 14 residues. This chain's CDR3 is CASSPGGAPTEAFF. In DNA form, the CDR3 reads TGTGCCAGCTCACCCGGGGGGGCGCCCACTGAAGCTTTCTTT.